This T cell receptor (beta chain) derives from a study of Graves' ophthalmopathy and Graves' hyperthyroidism. Reliance was placed on clinical symptoms, serum thyroxine, TRAb, thyroid ultrasound and orbital computed tomography for diagnosis. Fresh peripheral blood (approximately 9.2 ml) yielded the PBMCs. RNA transcripts yielded amplified TCR beta CDR3 regions. In the first round, RT-PCR was carried out with HTBI primers, and a multiplex PCR formed the second round. TCRdb independently ran MiXCR on the multiplex PCR reads; one entry per CDR3 protein. The sample carries 150,000 to 200,000 distinct CDR3 sequences, around 39% recorded once. Germline V gives CDR1 LNHNV, CDR2 YYDKDF (reference sequence). V was pared by 3 bases and J by 4 bases, with 3 bases of the junction left unmatched. CDR3 length: 14 residues.

The rearrangement joins TRBV15 to TRBJ1-1; 9 bases match TRBD1. The receptor was derived from a man between 25 and 39 years old with Graves' ophthalmopathy. The sample taken for sequencing was peripheral blood. The CDR3 reads CATSRGQGVTEAFF. In DNA form, the CDR3 reads TGTGCCACCAGCAGGGGACAGGGAGTCACTGAAGCTTTCTTT.